This passage covers 13 T cell receptor beta chains from one sample sequenced in a study of T cells in Graves' hyperthyroidism and ophthalmopathy. Amplified TCR beta CDR3 regions came from RNA transcripts. The HTBI primer set served for first-round RT-PCR of the TCR CDR3. One entry per CDR3 protein results from TCRdb running MiXCR on the multiplex PCR reads. The sample consists of 600,000 to 650,000 distinct CDR3 sequences, 16% of them appearing once. The sample comprised blood. All receptors derive from a woman aged 30 to 39 with Graves' hyperthyroidism.

This clonotype showed up just a few times. The chain employs TRBV30 and TRBJ2-3; the D gene could be TRBD1 or TRBD2 (7 bases each). The CDR3 sequence is 16 residues long. Germline V gene lookup returns CDR1 GTSNPN and CDR2 SVGIG (reference sequence). With 2 bases removed from V and 3 bases from J, the gap between germline ends came to 18 bases. The CDR3 protein is CAWSPKTGRGTDTQYF. CDR3 DNA sequence: TGTGCCTGGAGTCCTAAGACAGGGAGGGGGACAGATACGCAGTATTTT.

This clonotype turned up a few times. The DNA for the CDR3 is TGTGCCAGCAGCCAAGACGCAGGACTGCAGGCCTCCCGTCAGCCCCAGCATTTT. It codes for CASSQDAGLQASRQPQHF. V and J are TRBV3-1 and TRBJ1-5, with unresolved D. The V end lost 0 bases, the J end lost 6 bases, and 21 bases lay between the germline ends. The CDR3 has 18 residues. Germline CDR1 is LGHDT and CDR2 is YNNKEL (reference sequence).

The gene calls are TRBV7-2 and TRBJ2-2; D not resolved. V dropped 2 bases and J dropped 4 bases, with 8 bases sitting between them. CDR3 length: 14 amino acids. Germline lookup yields CDR1 SGHTA and CDR2 FQGNSA. The CDR3 bases are TGTGCCAGCAGCTTATTTTGTGGCACCGGGGAGCTGTTTTTT. Its protein product is CASSLFCGTGELFF.

This sequence joins TRBV19 and TRBJ2-2, with 10 nucleotides matching TRBD1. V dropped 6 bases and J dropped 0; count of bases not matched to a gene: 1. In germline, CDR1 is LNHDA, CDR2 SQIVND (reference sequence). CDR3 length: 15 amino acids. In DNA form, the CDR3 reads TGTGCCAGTAGGACAGGGGGCGCGAACACCGGGGAGCTGTTTTTT. This encodes CASRTGGANTGELFF.

At least ten counts were recorded for this clonotype. This chain joins TRBV30 and TRBJ1-4; D is unresolved. The germline V gene encodes CDR1 GTSNPN and CDR2 SVGIG (reference sequence). V was clipped by 1 base and J by 7 bases, with 10 bases between them. The CDR3 is 13 amino acids. This chain's CDR3 is CAWSGGGGEKLFF. CDR3 nucleotides: TGTGCCTGGAGTGGAGGTGGTGGTGAAAAACTGTTTTTT. The whole variable domain, remainder taken from reference TRBV30 and TRBJ1-4, is SQTIHQWPATLVQPVGSPLSLECTVEGTSNPNLYWYRQAAGRGLQLLFYSVGIGQISSEVPQNLSASRPQDRQFILSSKKLLLSDSGFYLCAWSGGGGEKLFFGSGTQLSVL.

In DNA form, the CDR3 reads TGTGCCACCGGATCAGGGGGCGGCGACGGGGAGCTGTTTTTT. Translating gives CATGSGGGDGELFF. This sequence joins TRBV7-8 and TRBJ2-2, with 8 bases aligning to TRBD1. The V gene end was trimmed by 10 bases and the J gene end by 7 bases; junction bases not matched to a gene: 11. This CDR3 has 14 residues. The germline gives CDR1 SGHVS, CDR2 FQNEAQ.

For this clonotype: This may stem from a read error, because a much larger clone lies one nucleotide away. The chain has TRBV11-2 and TRBJ1-2; D remains unclear. Deletions cut 5 bases from V and 2 bases from J, with 9 bases between. The CDR3 has 13 amino acids. Germline CDR1 SGHAT, CDR2 FQNNGV. The CDR3 nucleotides read TGTGCCAGCAGCGCCGACAAGAACTATGGCTACACCTTC. It codes for CASSADKNYGYTF.

This clonotype has ten or more counts. The J gene is TRBJ2-1, the V gene TRBV7-9; 8 bases align to TRBD2. CDR3 length: 16 residues. Germline trimming cut 4 bases from V and 4 bases from J; bases unmatched to any gene: 9. Germline V lookup: CDR1 SEHNR, CDR2 FQNEAQ (reference sequence). Here the CDR3 reads CASSSFGGRFYNEQFF. The CDR3, as DNA: TGTGCCAGCAGCTCGTTTGGCGGGAGGTTTTACAATGAGCAGTTCTTC.

Comment on this clonotype: A much bigger clone sits one base away, suggesting this may be a read error. J is TRBJ1-2 and V is TRBV28; D is perhaps TRBD1 (6 bases). Germline V gene sequence: CDR1 MDHEN, CDR2 SYDVKM. This CDR3 is built from 13 residues. CDR3 sequence: CTSHGGGIGGYTF. In nucleotides, the CDR3 is TGTACCAGCCACGGAGGGGGGATTGGAGGCTACACCTTC.

The CDR3 DNA follows: TGTGCCAGCAGCTCGGGACAGTCTGCAACTAATGAAAAACTGTTTTTT. It specifies CASSSGQSATNEKLFF. The gene calls are TRBV5-8 and TRBJ1-4, with 7 positions matching TRBD1. The germline gives CDR1 SGHTS, CDR2 YDEGEE. This CDR3 spans 16 amino acids. V was pared by 3 bases and J by 0 bases, with 5 bases of the junction left unmatched.

This clonotype was counted at least ten times. The chain uses TRBV12-3 or TRBV12-4 and TRBJ2-2; D call uncertain. CDR3 length: 14 amino acids. V dropped 6 bases and J dropped 5 bases, with 13 bases sitting between them. The CDR3 bases are TGTGCCAGCAGCCTCCCTGAGGAGACCGGGGAGCTGTTTTTT. The encoded protein is CASSLPEETGELFF.

This clonotype was seen at least ten times. The chain uses TRBV29-1 and TRBJ2-7; D tentatively fits TRBD1 or TRBD2 (5 bases each). Trimming shortened V by 3 bases and J by 3 bases, and 15 bases separated the two germline ends. The CDR3 runs to 14 residues. The germline CDR1 and CDR2 sequences are SQVTM and ANQGSEA. DNA of the CDR3: TGCAGCGTTGAGACGCCGGGACGGGTCTACGAGCAGTACTTC. Residues: CSVETPGRVYEQYF.

This clonotype appeared a few times. The gene calls are TRBV20-1 and TRBJ1-1; TRBD1 is a possible D gene (5 bases). V dropped 5 bases and J dropped 3 bases, with 10 bases sitting between them. Germline V CDR1 and CDR2: DFQATT, SNEGSKA (reference sequence). This CDR3 has 12 amino acids. CDR3 sequence: CSAPRVDTEAFF. The DNA of the CDR3 is TGCAGTGCTCCCAGGGTAGACACTGAAGCTTTCTTT.